The 18 T cell receptor beta chains below all came from one sample that was sequenced in a study of T-cell reconstitution after alpha-beta-depleted transplantation in children. The authors prepared the TCRbeta library with unique molecular identifiers. TCRdb reanalysed the PCR reads using MiXCR and keeps one entry per CDR3 protein. The data hold about 240,000 distinct CDR3 sequences, with more than 20% observed a single time. The sequenced sample was PBMCs, obtained before TCRalphabeta/CD19-depleted stem cell transplant. The origin of the receptors is a girl aged 2 to 10 with Fanconi anemia, due to receive a stem cell transplant.

The table lists this clonotype with many counts. V usage is TRBV7-2 and J usage is TRBJ2-3; D might be TRBD1 (6 bases). Germline loops: CDR1 SGHTA, CDR2 FQGNSA. The CDR3 covers 14 residues. Trimming took off 6 bases at V and 0 bases at J, with 10 bases between the two ends. The CDR3 DNA reads TGTGCCAGCAGGTACAGGGCGAGCACAGATACGCAGTATTTT. Translating it yields CASRYRASTDTQYF.

This clonotype was counted a few times. The chain uses TRBV7-3 and TRBJ2-2, with TRBD2 matching 8 bases. CDR1 and CDR2 from the germline V gene are SGHTA and FQGTGA. Trimming removed 4 bases from V and 4 bases from J; junction bases left unmatched: 5. The CDR3 totals 15 residues. The CDR3 loop reads CASSSLTSATGELFF. The CDR3 nucleotides read TGTGCCAGCAGCTCCCTGACTAGCGCCACCGGGGAGCTGTTTTTT.

In this sample, this clonotype turned up a few times. The CDR3 loop is CSARLAAQETQYF. CDR3 nucleotides: TGCAGTGCTAGATTAGCTGCGCAAGAGACCCAGTACTTC. The chain uses TRBV20-1 and TRBJ2-5; D gene ambiguous. The V and J ends lost 2 bases and 2 bases respectively, with 9 bases between them. From germline, CDR1 is DFQATT and CDR2 SNEGSKA (reference sequence). The CDR3 is 13 residues long.

Only a few counts were recorded for this clonotype. The gene calls are TRBV29-1 and TRBJ2-5; no clear D gene. The CDR3 is 12 residues long. V shed 4 bases and J shed 5 bases, with 11 bases lying between them. Germline lookup yields CDR1 SQVTM and CDR2 ANQGSEA. Here the CDR3 reads CSVATTWETQYF. The CDR3 region has the DNA TGCAGCGTTGCTACTACCTGGGAGACCCAGTACTTC.

This clonotype is a singleton in its sample. A much more abundant neighbour one base away suggests this may be a read error. The genes are TRBV5-6 and TRBJ1-2; 7 bases agree with TRBD1. CDR1 is SGHDT and CDR2 is YYEEEE in the germline V gene. With V trimmed by 5 bases and J by 4 bases, 5 bases remained unmatched. CDR3 length: 13 amino acids. The CDR3 sequence: CASRRHRGYGYTF. DNA of the CDR3: TGTGCCAGCAGACGGCACAGGGGCTATGGCTACACCTTC.

This clonotype has more than one count but fewer than ten. The genes are TRBV29-1 and TRBJ1-5; 10 nucleotides line up with TRBD1. Germline CDR1 is SQVTM and CDR2 is ANQGSEA. CDR3 length equals 15 residues. In DNA form, the CDR3 reads TGCATCTTACTCGACGGGGACAGGGGACCTCAGCCCCAGCATTTT. Its translation is CILLDGDRGPQPQHF.

This chain joins TRBV14 and TRBJ1-2; 8 nucleotides line up with TRBD1. Germline values: CDR1 SGHDN, CDR2 FVKESK. V was pared by 0 bases and J by 4 bases, with 10 bases of the junction left unmatched. This CDR3 has 17 residues. The CDR3 loop reads CASSQDHRDRIIYGYTF. For the CDR3, the DNA is TGTGCCAGCAGCCAAGATCACCGGGACAGGATAATCTATGGCTACACCTTC.

This clonotype has a count of ten or more. The chain has TRBV6-5 and TRBJ2-1, with D perhaps matching TRBD2 (6 bases). Trimming pared 8 bases from V and 9 bases from J, leaving 20 bases between. CDR3 length: 14 residues. From germline, CDR1 is MNHEY and CDR2 SVGAGI. In DNA form, the CDR3 reads TGTGCCAGCTCCGGGGAGGAACGAATCACTGAGCAGTTCTTC. This translates into CASSGEERITEQFF.

A few counts support this clonotype. The genes are TRBV6-1 and TRBJ2-3; 8 nucleotides line up with TRBD1. J lost 5 bases, V lost 8 bases, and 9 bases had no gene match. The CDR3 sequence is 14 residues long. The germline CDR1 and CDR2 sequences are MNHNS and SASEGT. In DNA form, the CDR3 reads TGTGCCAGCGGACGGGACAGGTCTCGAGATACGCAGTATTTT. As protein: CASGRDRSRDTQYF.

V and J are TRBV20-1 and TRBJ2-1; 9 bases fit TRBD2. The CDR3 covers 15 residues. Germline V gives CDR1 DFQATT, CDR2 SNEGSKA (reference sequence). The V and J ends lost 4 bases and 0 bases, in that order; junction bases with no gene match: 4. In nucleotides, the CDR3 is TGCAGTGCTATGGCGGGGGGGCCCTCCTACAATGAGCAGTTCTTC. It yields the protein CSAMAGGPSYNEQFF.

This clonotype was recorded many times. The chain couples TRBV20-1 to TRBJ2-7, with TRBD2 matching over 10 bases. From germline, CDR1 is DFQATT and CDR2 SNEGSKA (reference sequence). V shed 5 bases, J shed 1 base, and the junction held 5 bases outside the gene matches. CDR3 size: 14 residues. The CDR3 is CSADTSGDSYEQYF. The CDR3 DNA follows: TGCAGTGCTGACACTAGCGGGGATTCCTACGAGCAGTACTTC.

This clonotype was found a few times. V is TRBV7-9 and J is TRBJ2-5; D gene ambiguous. CDR1 and CDR2 from the germline V gene are SEHNR and FQNEAQ (reference sequence). The CDR3 length is 11 residues. The V and J ends lost 5 bases and 0 bases respectively, with 1 base between them. This chain's CDR3 is CASSDQETQYF. For the CDR3, the DNA is TGTGCCAGCAGCGACCAAGAGACCCAGTACTTC.

The chain carries TRBV25-1 and TRBJ2-1; the D gene is possibly TRBD1 (6 bases). This CDR3 contains 16 residues. The germline V gene encodes CDR1 MGHDK and CDR2 SYGVNS. The V end was cut by 4 bases, the J end by 5 bases, with 18 bases between. The CDR3 nucleotides are TGTGCCAGCAGTGTCCTACAGGGTCGTATCCACAATGAGCAGTTCTTC. This translates into CASSVLQGRIHNEQFF. Drawing the rest from reference TRBV25-1 and TRBJ2-1, the complete variable domain is EADIYQTPRYLVIGTGKKITLECSQTMGHDKMYWYQQDPGMELHLIHYSYGVNSTEKGDLSSESTVSRIRTEHFPLTLESARPSHTSQYLCASSVLQGRIHNEQFFGPGTRLTVL.

The genes are TRBV29-1 and TRBJ1-2, with 7 bases fitting TRBD1. J gave up 8 bases and V 3 bases, and 9 bases lay outside the gene matches. This CDR3 is built from 13 residues. Per the germline V gene, CDR1 is SQVTM and CDR2 is ANQGSEA. CDR3 DNA sequence: TGCAGCGTTGATATCTCCGGGACAGTCGGCTACACCTTC. Translated: CSVDISGTVGYTF.

This clonotype was picked up many times. The chain links TRBV27 to TRBJ2-7, with TRBD2 matching over 10 bases. Losses at the gene ends were 2 bases for V and 3 bases for J; bases not matched to a gene: 7. This CDR3 has 16 residues. CDR1 and CDR2 from the germline V gene are MNHEY and SMNVEV (reference sequence). CDR3 nucleotides: TGTGCCAGCAGTTTAAGGTTTAGCGGGAGGCTCTACGAGCAGTACTTC. This translates into CASSLRFSGRLYEQYF.

The genes are TRBV28 and TRBJ2-5, with TRBD1 identical over 7 bases. V lost 5 bases to trimming and J lost 1 base; unmatched junction nucleotides: 7. The CDR3 has 15 residues. In germline, CDR1 is MDHEN, CDR2 SYDVKM. CDR3 sequence reads: CASSTRDSPQETQYF. In DNA, the CDR3 is TGTGCCAGCAGTACCCGGGACAGCCCCCAAGAGACCCAGTACTTC.

Concerning this clonotype: Mismatch with germline at one junction end may stem from a read error. The chain employs TRBV12-3 or TRBV12-4 and TRBJ2-3; 15 bases match TRBD2. The CDR3 length is 18 residues. CDR3 residues: CTSSFLGGLAGGPDTQYF. Written as DNA, the CDR3 is TGTACCAGCAGTTTCCTAGGGGGACTAGCGGGGGGACCAGATACGCAGTATTTT.

A few counts support this clonotype. The chain joins TRBV15 to TRBJ2-7; 10 bases are shared with TRBD2. The CDR3 runs 14 residues. Germline-derived CDR1 and CDR2 are LNHNV and YYDKDF (reference sequence). J lost 2 bases, V lost 3 bases, and 1 base had no gene match. The CDR3 coding sequence is TGTGCCACCAGCAGCGGGACTAGCGCCTACGAGCAGTACTTC. Translating it yields CATSSGTSAYEQYF. The full variable domain, its missing parts supplied by reference TRBV15 and TRBJ2-7, is DAMVIQNPRYQVTQFGKPVTLSCSQTLNHNVMYWYQQKSSQAPKLLFHYYDKDFNNEADTPDNFQSRRPNTSFCFLDIRSPGLGDTAMYLCATSSGTSAYEQYFGPGTRLTVT.